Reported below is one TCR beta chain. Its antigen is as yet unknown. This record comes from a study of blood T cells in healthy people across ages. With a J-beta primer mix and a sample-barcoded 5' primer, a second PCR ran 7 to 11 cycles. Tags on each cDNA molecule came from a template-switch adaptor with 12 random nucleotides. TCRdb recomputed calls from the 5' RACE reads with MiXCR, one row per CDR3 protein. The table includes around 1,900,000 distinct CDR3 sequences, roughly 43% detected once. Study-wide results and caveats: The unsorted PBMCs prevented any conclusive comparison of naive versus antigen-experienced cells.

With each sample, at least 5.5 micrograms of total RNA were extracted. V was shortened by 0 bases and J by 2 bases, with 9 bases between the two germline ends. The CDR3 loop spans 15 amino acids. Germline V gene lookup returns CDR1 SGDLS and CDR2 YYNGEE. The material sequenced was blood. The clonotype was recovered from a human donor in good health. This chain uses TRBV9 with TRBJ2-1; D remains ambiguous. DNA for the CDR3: TGTGCCAGCAGCGTAGGTCACCCCACCTACAATGAGCAGTTCTTC. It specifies CASSVGHPTYNEQFF.